The source of this T cell receptor (beta chain) is a study of T-cell reconstitution after alpha-beta-depleted transplantation in children. Study-wide results and caveats: Several hundred rapidly expanded clones from non-depleted graft cells reportedly supplied alpha-beta T cells about two months post-transplant.

Preparation of the TCRbeta library involved a method that used unique molecular identifiers. TCRdb fed the PCR reads into MiXCR, producing one record per CDR3 protein. The sample has around 100,000 distinct CDR3 sequences, about a tenth seen once. This clonotype has a handful of counts. Its antigen is undetermined. The germline CDR1 and CDR2 sequences are SGHRS and YFSETQ. CDR3 size: 19 residues. V was trimmed by 4 bases and J by 0 bases, leaving 20 bases between them. The source material was PBMCs, sampled before TCRalphabeta/CD19-depleted stem cell transplant. This TCR was sampled from a boy younger than 10 with acute lymphoblastic leukemia, due to receive a stem cell transplant. The rearrangement joins TRBV5-1 to TRBJ2-6; possibly TRBD2 for D (6 bases). In DNA form, the CDR3 reads TGCGCCAGCAGCCCGGAGGGGAGGACTGCTCTCTCTGGGGCCAACGTCCTGACTTTC. Residues: CASSPEGRTALSGANVLTF. The full variable domain, its missing parts supplied by reference TRBV5-1 and TRBJ2-6, is KAGVTQTPRYLIKTRGQQVTLSCSPISGHRSVSWYQQTPGQGLQFLFEYFSETQRNKGNFPGRFSGRQFSNSRSEMNVSTLELGDSALYLCASSPEGRTALSGANVLTFGAGSRLTVL.